These 27 T cell receptor beta chains came from one sample sequenced in a study of graft-versus-host responses after intestinal transplantation. The table came from immunoSEQ multiplex PCR; TCRdb's copy has only in-frame clones and leaves some out. The data hold around 4,600 clones, with roughly 24% observed a single time. Sequencing used alloreactive CD4+ T cells from a mixed lymphocyte reaction culture, obtained before intestinal transplant. Sample subset: CFSE-low proliferating T cells sorted from roughly 6-day pre-transplant mixed lymphocyte reaction (GvH or HvG direction). These receptor sequences come from a human patient who received an intestinal transplant.

Worth noting for this clone: This clone may be a read error of a much larger clone one base away. Other DNA variants within this sample encode the same CDR3. The genes are TRBV6-5 and TRBJ2-7; TRBD2 matches at 8 bases. The CDR3 is 15 amino acids. V lost 2 bases to trimming and J lost 6 bases; unmatched junction nucleotides: 9. In germline, CDR1 is MNHEY, CDR2 SVGAGI. CDR3 sequence (DNA): TGTGCCAGCAGTTACCCAACGGGGGGGGCGGGCGAGCAGTACTTC. It specifies CASSYPTGGAGEQYF.

CDR3: CASSLGGTSYGYTF. The CDR3 DNA follows: TGTGCCAGCAGCTTGGGAGGAACCTCCTATGGCTACACCTTC. The gene calls are TRBV5-4 and TRBJ1-2; D uncertain. The CDR3 consists of 14 residues. Germline CDR1 is SGHNT and CDR2 is YYREEE (reference sequence). Trimming cost V 0 bases and J 4 bases, with 10 bases left between them.

This clone was observed a handful of times. The chain links TRBV11-2 to TRBJ2-5; D perhaps matches TRBD2 (6 bases). The CDR3 is made up of 16 amino acids. Per germline, CDR1 SGHAT and CDR2 FQNNGV. The ends were cut back, 5 bases at V and 5 bases at J, with 21 bases in the middle. The CDR3 loop reads CASSLRGLANVETQYF. Written as DNA, the CDR3 is TGTGCCAGCAGCCTACGCGGGCTAGCGAATGTGGAGACCCAGTACTTC.

This chain uses TRBV2 with TRBJ1-2, with D perhaps matching TRBD1 (5 bases). The ends were cut back, 2 bases at V and 7 bases at J, with 14 bases in the middle. Germline CDR1 SNHLY, CDR2 FYNNEI. The CDR3 has 14 amino acids. The CDR3 coding sequence is TGTGCCAGCAGTGAAATTACGGGGAGGGGTGGCTACACCTTC. This codes for CASSEITGRGGYTF.

The V and J genes are TRBV11-2 and TRBJ2-7; 7 bases match TRBD2. The CDR3 is made up of 15 amino acids. Germline values: CDR1 SGHAT, CDR2 FQNNGV. V lost 6 bases to trimming and J lost 3 bases; unmatched junction nucleotides: 11. The CDR3 DNA is TGTGCCAGCAGATCTAACGGACTAGACATCTACGAGCAGTACTTC. Its translation: CASRSNGLDIYEQYF.

This clone was counted between two and nine times. CDR3: CASSLAGGSYNEQFF. CDR3 nucleotides: TGTGCCAGCAGCTTAGCGGGGGGCTCCTACAATGAGCAGTTCTTC. The chain combines TRBV11-3 with TRBJ2-1; TRBD2 matches 7 bases. Germline trimming cut 1 base from V and 0 bases from J; bases unmatched to any gene: 0. The CDR3 totals 15 residues. Germline CDR1 SGHNT, CDR2 YENEEA.

The gene calls are TRBV10-2 and TRBJ1-2, with D maybe TRBD1 (5 bases). This CDR3 has 14 residues. Trimming removed 2 bases from V and 5 bases from J, with 12 bases in between. Looked up from germline, CDR1 is WSHSY and CDR2 is SAAADI. The CDR3, as DNA: TGCGCCAGCAGTGAGGGTGGGACTTCTTATGGCTACACCTTC. Translated, it gives CASSEGGTSYGYTF.

This chain joins TRBV19 and TRBJ1-5; D gene unclear. The CDR3 has 12 amino acids. Trimming took 4 bases from V and 3 from J, leaving 4 bases between them. CDR1 and CDR2 from the germline V gene are LNHDA and SQIVND (reference sequence). As DNA, the CDR3 is TGTGCCAGTAGTAGGGTCAATCAGCCCCAGCATTTT. The encoded protein is CASSRVNQPQHF.

The table lists this clone with a few counts. V usage is TRBV5-6 and J usage is TRBJ2-7; 10 nucleotides agree with TRBD1. Germline lookup yields CDR1 SGHDT and CDR2 YYEEEE. This CDR3 is 13 amino acids long. The J segment lost 3 bases and the V segment lost 3 bases, leaving 0 bases of the junction unmatched. This chain's CDR3 is CASSWTGGYEQYF. The CDR3 DNA reads as TGTGCCAGCAGCTGGACAGGGGGCTACGAGCAGTACTTC.

By sample fraction, this clone is medium-sized (0.01 to 0.1%). The V gene is TRBV5-1, the J gene TRBJ1-2; D is possibly TRBD1 (5 bases). Trimming shortened V by 0 bases and J by 4 bases, and 10 bases separated the two germline ends. Germline V gene sequence: CDR1 SGHRS, CDR2 YFSETQ. This CDR3 has 14 amino acids. This chain's CDR3 is CASSLDDSLYGYTF. DNA of the CDR3: TGCGCCAGCAGCTTGGATGACAGCCTCTATGGCTACACCTTC.

In this sample, this clone turned up a few times. Given a much more abundant clone one base away, this may be a read error. V and J are TRBV6-6 and TRBJ1-1, with D unclear. The CDR3 consists of 12 residues. Germline V gives CDR1 MNHNY, CDR2 SVGAGI (reference sequence). The DNA of the CDR3 is TGTTCCAGCAGTTACTCGAAGGTTGGTCCCTTCTTT. Translation gives CSSSYSKVGPFF.

This clone was seen a few times. V is TRBV11-3 and J is TRBJ2-1; no definite D call. Trimming cost V 2 bases and J 9 bases, with 5 bases left between them. CDR3 length: 11 residues. In germline, CDR1 is SGHNT, CDR2 YENEEA. For the CDR3, the DNA is TGTGCCAGCAGCTTATGGGGTGAGCAGTTCTTC. Protein sequence: CASSLWGEQFF.

The J gene is TRBJ2-3, the V gene TRBV2, with a tentative D call TRBD2 (7 bases). Between the trimmed V and J ends, which lost 0 bases and 9 bases, there was a span of 19 bases. The CDR3 runs to 16 residues. CDR1 is SNHLY and CDR2 is FYNNEI in the germline V gene. The CDR3 bases are TGTGCCAGCAGTGAAGCCCCGGGGGGCGGGGGAGACACGCAGTATTTT. Its protein product is CASSEAPGGGGDTQYF.

This clone was counted between two and nine times. The chain joins TRBV2 to TRBJ1-6, with TRBD1 matching over 7 bases. CDR3 length equals 16 residues. CDR1 is SNHLY and CDR2 is FYNNEI in the germline V gene. Trimming removed 7 bases from V and 6 bases from J; junction bases left unmatched: 12. The CDR3: CASKIDREGGNSPLHF. The CDR3 region has the DNA TGTGCCAGCAAAATTGACAGGGAGGGCGGTAATTCACCCCTCCACTTT.

V gene TRBV29-1 combines with J gene TRBJ2-2; TRBD1 might be the D (5 bases). This CDR3 is built from 16 residues. Germline CDR1 is SQVTM and CDR2 is ANQGSEA. Trimming cost V 0 bases and J 3 bases, with 14 bases left between them. CDR3 protein: CSVEEFGRVDTGELFF. The CDR3 DNA is TGCAGCGTTGAAGAGTTTGGCAGGGTGGACACCGGGGAGCTGTTTTTT.

This chain links TRBV18 with TRBJ2-3, with 11 bases lining up with TRBD2. The germline gives CDR1 KGHSH, CDR2 LQKENI. This CDR3 spans 18 amino acids. V lost 1 base, J lost 2 bases, and 8 bases stayed unmatched. CDR3 protein: CASSPLASGGPSTDTQYF. DNA of the CDR3: TGTGCCAGCTCACCACTCGCTAGCGGGGGGCCATCCACAGATACGCAGTATTTT.

This chain joins TRBV5-1 and TRBJ2-1; TRBD1 matches at 8 bases. CDR1 and CDR2 (germline): SGHRS, YFSETQ. There are 17 residues in the CDR3. V dropped 5 bases and J dropped 7; count of bases not matched to a gene: 17. CDR3 in DNA: TGCGCCAGCAGGGCAGGACAGGGCTTAGCGGAGCTTAATGAGCAGTTCTTC. Its protein is CASRAGQGLAELNEQFF.

Regarding this clone: A read error may explain this, as a much larger clone is one base away. J is TRBJ2-3 and V is TRBV30; 7 bases are shared with TRBD2. V was clipped by 3 bases and J by 1 base; unmatched bases: 19. The CDR3 contains 19 residues. CDR1 GTSNPN and CDR2 SVGIG come from the germline V gene (reference sequence). The CDR3 is CAWRAKSWRESSRTDTQYF. The DNA of the CDR3 is TGTGCCTGGAGAGCCAAGTCATGGCGGGAGAGTTCCCGCACAGATACGCAGTATTTT.

In its sample, this clone was seen a few times. At one end the junction does not follow the germline gene, possibly because of a read error. The V call is TRBV5-3, the J call TRBJ1-1; 8 bases are a match to TRBD1. TRBV5-3 is an ORF, and what it does is uncertain. The CDR3 has 15 residues. CDR3 DNA sequence: TGTGCCAGCAGCTTGGGGACAGGACGGAACACTGAAGCTTTCTTT. Protein product: CASSLGTGRNTEAFF.

With regard to this clone: Within the sample, other DNA sequences also encode this same CDR3. CDR3 amino acids: CASSFSRTGYGYTF. CDR3 bases: TGTGCCAGCAGTTTCAGCCGCACGGGCTATGGCTACACCTTC. The chain is built from TRBV28 and TRBJ1-2; D not certain. The length of the CDR3 is 14 residues. CDR1 and CDR2 from the germline V gene are MDHEN and SYDVKM. Trimming stripped 3 bases from V and 4 bases from J, with 12 bases between.

This chain links TRBV6-5 with TRBJ1-1, with 8 bases identical to TRBD1. Germline trimming cut 7 bases from V and 4 bases from J; bases unmatched to any gene: 8. CDR3 length equals 14 residues. Looked up from germline, CDR1 is MNHEY and CDR2 is SVGAGI. The chain's CDR3 is CASTYRGNGTEAFF. Written as DNA, the CDR3 is TGTGCCAGCACCTACAGGGGGAATGGCACTGAAGCTTTCTTT.

In its sample, this clone was seen a few times. The CDR3: CASTRTGDGNTIYF. DNA of the CDR3: TGTGCCAGTACCAGGACAGGGGATGGAAACACCATATATTTT. The chain uses TRBV19 and TRBJ1-3; TRBD1 matches at 9 bases. The CDR3 contains 14 residues. V lost 7 bases, J lost 3 bases, and 4 bases stayed unmatched. The germline CDR1 and CDR2 sequences are LNHDA and SQIVND (reference sequence).

This rearrangement joins TRBV6-5 to TRBJ1-1, with TRBD1 identical over 7 bases. V lost 2 bases, J lost 1 base, and 1 base stayed unmatched. Germline values: CDR1 MNHEY, CDR2 SVGAGI. The CDR3 is 14 amino acids. The CDR3 is CASSYHRGNTEAFF. For the CDR3, the DNA is TGTGCCAGCAGTTACCACAGGGGGAACACTGAAGCTTTCTTT.

This clone is labeled as medium-sized. V gene TRBV6-1 combines with J gene TRBJ2-3; the D is unclear. The V end lost 7 bases, the J end lost 3 bases, and 14 bases lay between the germline ends. This CDR3 has 14 residues. Per the germline V gene, CDR1 is MNHNS and CDR2 is SASEGT. The CDR3 bases are TGTGCCAGCAAGGCCCTTAGTAGTACAGATACGCAGTATTTT. It specifies CASKALSSTDTQYF.

Within the sample, this clone is medium-sized. The chain employs TRBV6-5 and TRBJ1-4; 11 bases are shared with TRBD1. There are 15 residues in the CDR3. Trimming took 6 bases from V and 11 from J; bases not matched to a gene: 11. CDR1 and CDR2 (germline): MNHEY, SVGAGI. The CDR3 here is CASSETGTGGKKLFF. The CDR3 region has the DNA TGTGCCAGCAGCGAGACCGGGACAGGGGGAAAGAAACTGTTTTTT.

This clone is classed as medium-sized. The V and J genes are TRBV5-4 and TRBJ1-1; D unclear. Trimming removed 3 bases from V and 0 bases from J, with 15 bases in between. Germline V gene data show CDR1 as SGHNT and CDR2 as YYREEE (reference sequence). CDR3 length: 16 amino acids. The DNA for the CDR3 is TGTGCCAGCAGCTCCTTCTCGCGGGATTTGAACACTGAAGCTTTCTTT. It is translated as CASSSFSRDLNTEAFF.

This chain links TRBV6-6 with TRBJ2-3; weak D call: TRBD2 (7 bases). Between the trimmed V and J ends, which lost 4 bases and 2 bases, there was a span of 13 bases. The CDR3 extends over 15 amino acids. The germline gives CDR1 MNHNY, CDR2 SVGAGI (reference sequence). The DNA of the CDR3 is TGTGCCAGCAGTTGGGGGGGCAGATCCACAGATACGCAGTATTTT. It encodes CASSWGGRSTDTQYF.